Listed here is a single TCR beta chain. The V segment lost 0 bases and the J segment 3 bases; nucleotides outside the gene matches: 9. The CDR3 loop spans 16 amino acids. CDR1 is SGHNT and CDR2 is YYREEE in the germline V gene (reference sequence). These data belong to a study of blood T cell repertoires in COVID-19. Study details: Sources were T cells, B-cell-depleted T cells, or PBMCs; the material itself was cDNA or gDNA.

Here immunoSEQ multiplex PCR was the method, and the copy in TCRdb shows in-frame clones only, minus some. The profile shows under 300,000 clones, around 82% of them singletons. The sample taken for sequencing was peripheral blood. The TCR originated in a woman older than 75 with active or convalescent COVID-19. The chain carries TRBV5-4 and TRBJ2-7; TRBD1 matches at 7 bases. The CDR3, as DNA: TGTGCCAGCAGCTTGGGACGGACAGGTGGGGTCTACGAGCAGTACTTC. It is translated as CASSLGRTGGVYEQYF.